Listed below are T cell receptor beta chains from one sample, sequenced in a study of control samples from healthy donors and cancer patients. TCRdb's copy holds only in-frame clones and misses some; the assay was immunoSEQ multiplex PCR. The top ten hold under 0.95% of the sample, which has tens of thousands of clones, approximately 89% seen once. What was sequenced was PBMCs. These receptors originate from a man aged 25-45 years with colorectal cancer. Both conserved end residues are part of each CDR3. The D gene is left open where the match is weak. Some rows mark clone size as missing; the rest say once, few, many or name a class of expanded clone.

d_call	clone_size	v_call	j_call	cdr3_nt	cdr3_aa
NA	NA	TRBV4-3	TRBJ2-2	TGCGCCAGCAGCCAAAACGGGCAGAACACCGGGGAGCTGTTTTTT	CASSQNGQNTGELFF
TRBD2	NA	TRBV2	TRBJ2-1	TGTGCCAGCCTCGAGTTAGCAGCGGGGGGGTTATACAATGAGCAGTTCTTC	CASLELAAGGLYNEQFF
TRBD1	NA	TRBV7-9	TRBJ1-4	TGTGCCAGCAGCCGGGACAGGGAAAGTGAAAAACTGTTTTTT	CASSRDRESEKLFF
NA	NA	TRBV12-3/TRBV12-4	TRBJ1-3	TGTGCCAGCAGTTTAGAAGGGTCCACCATATATTTT	CASSLEGSTIYF
NA	NA	TRBV5-1	TRBJ1-2	TGCGCCAGCAGCTCACTGGAGGGGGGAATAGTATGGGGCTACACCTTC	CASSSLEGGIVWGYTF
NA	NA	TRBV12-3/TRBV12-4	TRBJ2-7	TGTGCCAGCAGTCCCGACAGAACCTACGAGCAGTACTTC	CASSPDRTYEQYF
NA	NA	TRBV11-2	TRBJ2-2	TGTGCCAGCAGCTCCCTCAACACTGACGGGAAGCTGTTTTTT	CASSSLNTDGKLFF
TRBD1	NA	TRBV6-5	TRBJ1-5	TGTGCCAGCAGCCGTGGACAGGGCTATCAGCCCCAGCATTTT	CASSRGQGYQPQHF
NA	NA	TRBV9	TRBJ1-3	TGTGCCAGCAGCGTAGGACAGGCCAGCTCTGGAAACACCATATATTTT	CASSVGQASSGNTIYF
NA	NA	TRBV5-6	TRBJ2-7	TGTGCCAGCTCATTGGGGAGGGGGGCGAGGCAGTACTTC	CASSLGRGARQYF
NA	NA	TRBV9	TRBJ1-2	TGTGCCAGCAGCGTAGGGGTAGGGAGCATCACGGGCTACACCTTC	CASSVGVGSITGYTF
NA	NA	TRBV5-4	TRBJ1-1	TGTGCCAGCAGCTTGGTCAAGGGTGGCACTGAAGCTTTCTTT	CASSLVKGGTEAFF
NA	NA	TRBV5-1	TRBJ1-1	TGCGCCAGCAGCCCGTGGGTCGTCATGAACACTGAAGCTTTCTTT	CASSPWVVMNTEAFF
TRBD1	NA	TRBV20-1	TRBJ2-2	TGCAGTGCTAGTCAACCTCGACAGGGTAGGACCGGGGAGCTGTTTTTT	CSASQPRQGRTGELFF
TRBD1	NA	TRBV7-9	TRBJ1-1	TGTGCCAGCAGCCTAGGGACAGGGCCGGACACTGAAGCTTTCTTT	CASSLGTGPDTEAFF
TRBD1	NA	TRBV5-1	TRBJ1-2	TGCGCCAGCAGCACCGGACAGGTCGACTATGGCTACACCTTC	CASSTGQVDYGYTF
NA	NA	TRBV29-1	TRBJ1-1	TGCAGCGTTGATGGACACATGAACACTGAAGCTTTCTTT	CSVDGHMNTEAFF
NA	NA	TRBV2	TRBJ1-2	TGTGCCAGCAGCGCTTCCGGGACCTTCGGCTACACCTTC	CASSASGTFGYTF
TRBD1	NA	TRBV27	TRBJ1-6	TGTGCCAGCACTCGGGGACAGGGGGGCCTCTCCTATAATTCACCCCTCCACTTT	CASTRGQGGLSYNSPLHF
NA	NA	TRBV19	TRBJ1-1	TGTGCCAGTAGTATAGATCACGCGGCAGCCAGTAGAGCTTTCTTT	CASSIDHAAASRAFF
NA	NA	TRBV9	TRBJ2-2	TGTGCCAGCAGCGCTAGTGGGTGGAACACCGGGGAGCTGTTTTTT	CASSASGWNTGELFF
NA	NA	TRBV27	TRBJ1-1	TGTGCCAGCAGTTTTAGGGGGGCTAGGACTGAAGCTTTCTTT	CASSFRGARTEAFF
NA	once	TRBV19	TRBJ2-5	TGTGCCAGTAGTATAGAAAGACTCGGAGGGGAGACCCAGTACTTC	CASSIERLGGETQYF
NA	NA	TRBV18	TRBJ2-2	TGTGCCAGCTCACCACGCGTTCCGGAGCCGGGCACCGGGGAGCTGTTTTTT	CASSPRVPEPGTGELFF
NA	few	TRBV30	TRBJ1-6	TGTGCCTGGAATCGGGGTAATTCACCCCTCCACTTT	CAWNRGNSPLHF
NA	NA	TRBV5-1	TRBJ1-2	TGCGCCAGCAGTCCGGTCGACAACCGCGGTGGCTACACCTTC	CASSPVDNRGGYTF
NA	NA	TRBV5-1	TRBJ1-1	TGCGCCAGCAGCCCTGCCACGGGGGACGAAGCTTTCTTT	CASSPATGDEAFF